These 16 T cell receptor beta chains were sequenced from one sample in a study of cytomegalovirus exposure and HLA in healthy donors. The PCR used 60 Vbeta and 13 Jbeta primers. Measured with immunoSEQ multiplex PCR; TCRdb has only the in-frame clones, and not every one. The top ten clones hold roughly 3.3% of a sample with some 130,000 clones, around three quarters of them seen once. The sequenced sample consisted of PBMCs. These receptors were taken from a woman in her 30s in good health and CMV-seropositive.

J is TRBJ2-1 and V is TRBV19; 8 bases are a match to TRBD1. CDR3 length: 13 amino acids. CDR1 is LNHDA, CDR2 SQIVND, per germline (reference sequence). The V and J ends lost 6 bases and 12 bases, in that order; junction bases with no gene match: 10. The CDR3 coding sequence is TGTGCCAGTAGCGTAATGCAGGGGGCTGGGCAGTTCTTC. Encoded protein: CASSVMQGAGQFF. Using reference TRBV19 and TRBJ2-1 for the parts outside the CDR3, the full variable domain is DGGITQSPKYLFRKEGQNVTLSCEQNLNHDAMYWYRQDPGQGLRLIYYSQIVNDFQKGDIAEGYSVSREKKESFPLTVTSAQKNPTAFYLCASSVMQGAGQFFGPGTRLTVL.

This clone has just a few counts. The V call is TRBV5-4, the J call TRBJ2-7, with D possibly TRBD1 on 6 matching bases. Germline CDR1 reads SGHNT; CDR2 reads YYREEE (reference sequence). The CDR3 consists of 13 residues. V lost 4 bases, J lost 3 bases, and 11 bases lay in between. The CDR3 region has the DNA TGTGCCAGCAGCCAGGGGACCCGCTACGAGCAGTACTTC. It yields the protein CASSQGTRYEQYF.

The J gene is TRBJ2-2, the V gene TRBV10-3; TRBD1 might be the D (5 bases). Germline CDR1 reads ENHRY; CDR2 reads SYGVKD. The CDR3 extends over 13 amino acids. The ends were cut back, 6 bases at V and 4 bases at J, with 9 bases in the middle. The CDR3 loop reads CAIRQGSTGELFF. In DNA form, the CDR3 reads TGTGCCATCAGGCAGGGAAGCACCGGGGAGCTGTTTTTT.

V is TRBV9 and J is TRBJ1-5; weak D call: TRBD1 (6 bases). Germline lookup yields CDR1 SGDLS and CDR2 YYNGEE. Trimming shortened V by 2 bases and J by 1 base, and 13 bases separated the two germline ends. The CDR3 has 16 amino acids. The CDR3 nucleotides are TGTGCCAGCAGCGTCGGTCCAGACAGGAGCAATCAGCCCCAGCATTTT. As protein: CASSVGPDRSNQPQHF.

A single count supports this clone. The V call is TRBV4-3, the J call TRBJ2-2, with 7 bases fitting TRBD2. The CDR3 sequence is 15 residues long. V shed 3 bases and J 4 bases; nucleotides not matched to a gene: 5. In germline, CDR1 is LGHNA, CDR2 YSLEER. The CDR3 here is CASSHDRGVTGELFF. CDR3 coding DNA: TGCGCCAGCAGCCACGATCGGGGGGTCACCGGGGAGCTGTTTTTT.

This clone was found a few times. The chain carries TRBV11-2 and TRBJ2-1, with D possibly TRBD1 on 6 matching bases. Germline CDR1 and CDR2: SGHAT and FQNNGV. The CDR3 runs 15 residues. V was shortened by 5 bases and J by 4 bases, with 15 bases between the two germline ends. CDR3 bases: TGTGCCAGCAGCCAGGGGACCCAACAGTACAATGAGCAGTTCTTC. This translates into CASSQGTQQYNEQFF. Based on the CDR3 plus reference TRBV11-2 and TRBJ2-1, the full variable domain is EAGVAQSPRYKIIEKRQSVAFWCNPISGHATLYWYQQILGQGPKLLIQFQNNGVVDDSQLPKDRFSAERLKGVDSTLKIQPAKLEDSAVYLCASSQGTQQYNEQFFGPGTRLTVL.

The chain combines TRBV4-1 with TRBJ1-1; 9 bases map to TRBD1. There are 19 residues in the CDR3. The V gene's germline CDR1 is MGHRA and CDR2 YSYEKL. Trimming cost V 3 bases and J 0 bases; bases outside gene matches: 14. CDR3 sequence: CASSHQTGTGRFMNTEAFF. In DNA, the CDR3 is TGCGCCAGCAGCCACCAAACTGGGACAGGGAGGTTCATGAACACTGAAGCTTTCTTT.

The J gene is TRBJ2-1, the V gene TRBV30, with 9 bases lining up with TRBD2. With V trimmed by 3 bases and J by 15 bases, 12 bases remained unmatched. The CDR3 is made up of 13 amino acids. The germline V gene has CDR1 GTSNPN and CDR2 SVGIG (reference sequence). In nucleotides, the CDR3 is TGTGCCTGGAGGGTTAGCGGGGGAGTCCTGATGTTCTTC. Encoded protein: CAWRVSGGVLMFF.

The chain employs TRBV14 and TRBJ1-2; D is undetermined. The CDR3 totals 11 residues. The germline gives CDR1 SGHDN, CDR2 FVKESK. V was clipped by 2 bases and J by 8 bases, with 6 bases between them. The DNA for the CDR3 is TGTGCCAGCAGCCAAAATGAGGGCTACACCTTC. Amino acids: CASSQNEGYTF.

V is TRBV11-3 and J is TRBJ2-3; 10 positions agree with TRBD1. Unmatched junction bases numbered 4, after V lost 2 bases and J lost 5 bases. Germline V CDR1 and CDR2: SGHNT, YENEEA. The CDR3 sequence is 15 residues long. CDR3 nucleotide sequence: TGTGCCAGCAGCTTAAACGGACAGGGGGGAGATACGCAGTATTTT. Translating it yields CASSLNGQGGDTQYF.

V is TRBV5-5 and J is TRBJ2-1; TRBD2 aligns across 10 bases. Germline values: CDR1 SGHKS, CDR2 YYEKEE (reference sequence). V dropped 7 bases and J dropped 5; count of bases not matched to a gene: 18. This CDR3 is 18 amino acids long. CDR3 amino acids: CASGQSGGAPLRHNEQFF. CDR3 coding DNA: TGTGCCAGCGGACAGAGCGGGGGGGCCCCCTTACGGCACAATGAGCAGTTCTTC.

V usage is TRBV5-1 and J usage is TRBJ2-7; the D gene is possibly TRBD2 (5 bases). Germline lookup yields CDR1 SGHRS and CDR2 YFSETQ. Trimming took off 0 bases at V and 5 bases at J, with 15 bases between the two ends. This CDR3 is 15 amino acids long. The CDR3 DNA is TGCGCCAGCAGCTTGGGTAGCGCGGTTCAGGACGAGCAGTACTTC. It specifies CASSLGSAVQDEQYF.

CDR3 nucleotide sequence: TGTGCCAGCAGCCGGGGTGGCAGTCAGATCTCCTACGAGCAGTACTTC. Protein product: CASSRGGSQISYEQYF. The gene calls are TRBV2 and TRBJ2-7, with D possibly TRBD2 on 5 matching bases. Per germline, CDR1 SNHLY and CDR2 FYNNEI. The CDR3 loop spans 16 amino acids. V was trimmed by 6 bases and J by 0 bases, leaving 18 bases between them.

V and J are TRBV5-1 and TRBJ1-2, with TRBD1 as a possible D gene (6 bases). The germline V gene has CDR1 SGHRS and CDR2 YFSETQ. The V and J ends lost 1 base and 0 bases respectively, with 10 bases between them. This CDR3 contains 15 residues. CDR3 sequence (DNA): TGCGCCAGCAGCTTGACCCGGACAGCTAACTATGGCTACACCTTC. As protein: CASSLTRTANYGYTF. Supplemented by reference TRBV5-1 and TRBJ1-2, the full variable domain reads KAGVTQTPRYLIKTRGQQVTLSCSPISGHRSVSWYQQTPGQGLQFLFEYFSETQRNKGNFPGRFSGRQFSNSRSEMNVSTLELGDSALYLCASSLTRTANYGYTFGSGTRLTVV.

This clone was picked up one time. This sequence joins TRBV19 and TRBJ1-5; 11 bases match TRBD1. Looked up from germline, CDR1 is LNHDA and CDR2 is SQIVND (reference sequence). The CDR3 runs to 15 residues. Trimming cost V 5 bases and J 9 bases; bases outside gene matches: 9. The CDR3 DNA reads as TGTGCCAGTAGTCCAAAGGACAGGGGGCTTGGGCCCCAGCATTTT. The encoded protein is CASSPKDRGLGPQHF.

This clone was counted a single time. The rearrangement joins TRBV5-1 to TRBJ2-3; 10 bases match TRBD2. The V gene end was trimmed by 7 bases and the J gene end by 3 bases; junction bases not matched to a gene: 5. The CDR3 loop spans 14 amino acids. Germline V gene sequence: CDR1 SGHRS, CDR2 YFSETQ. CDR3 in amino acids: CASQAGGFTDTQYF. The CDR3 DNA is TGCGCCAGCCAAGCGGGGGGGTTTACAGATACGCAGTATTTT.